This TCR beta chain appears in the sequencing data of a study of OX40 agonist ivuxolimab in advanced cancers. Study overall: An agonistic anti-OX40 (CD134) antibody, ivuxolimab, was used to treat the patients.

The length of the CDR3 is 16 residues. Trimming removed 1 base from V and 8 bases from J, with 17 bases in between. Germline V gene lookup returns CDR1 MRHNA and CDR2 SNTAGT. Some clones are missing from TCRdb's copy, which holds only in-frame ones; the method was immunoSEQ multiplex PCR. The sample has 65,000 to 85,000 clones, about 88% seen once. This clone showed up just once. The V call is TRBV6-4, the J call TRBJ1-4; possible D gene TRBD1, 5 bases. This sequence originates from an adult with an advanced solid tumor such as melanoma, head and neck, liver or kidney cancer. Sequenced material: CD4+ or CD8+ T cells sorted from blood, taken in a trial of the OX40 agonist ivuxolimab. The CDR3 sequence is CASSDWGGTLGEKLFF. The CDR3 bases are TGTGCCAGCAGTGACTGGGGCGGGACCCTTGGGGAAAAACTGTTTTTT.